The entry below gives a single T cell receptor beta chain sequence along with its context. The antigen is unknown. This entry comes from a study of blood T cells in healthy people across ages. About the study: Per two T cells, template switching captured roughly one barcoded beta molecule. Study-wide points: Older age coincided with a roughly linear decline in TCR beta diversity per million T cells.

For the second PCR, which ran for about 6 to 12 cycles, a sample-barcoded 5' primer and a J-beta primer mix were used. Via MiXCR, TCRdb re-called the 5' RACE reads, giving one row per CDR3 protein. In the table there are 1.5 million to 1.9 million distinct CDR3 sequences, less than 45% of which are singletons. This clonotype originated in a woman aged 18-29 years in good health. Sample: blood.

In nucleotides, the CDR3 is TGTGCCAGCAGCAGGGGGGGGGCTGAAGCTTTCTTT. Its translation: CASSRGGAEAFF. The rearrangement uses TRBV5-6 and TRBJ1-1, with a possible D match to TRBD1 (6 bases). Trimming pared 4 bases from V and 6 bases from J, leaving 10 bases between. The CDR3 is 12 residues long. Per germline, CDR1 SGHDT and CDR2 YYEEEE.